Listed below are T cell receptor beta chains from one sample, sequenced in a study of blood T cell repertoires in COVID-19. Libraries were prepared by immunoSEQ multiplex PCR; TCRdb keeps only in-frame clonotypes and omits some of them. The sample lists under 200,000 clones, approximately 88% seen once, with around an eighth in the top ten. The specimen sequenced was peripheral blood. The receptors stem from a man younger than 35 with active or convalescent COVID-19. Each CDR3 is given with its conserved first and last residue. D genes are given only for firm matches. Clone size is not always given. Where it is, it says once, few, many or a class for expanded clones.

v_gene	d_gene	j_gene	len	abundance	CDR3nt	CDR3aa
TRBV2	TRBD2	TRBJ2-2	14	NA	TGTGCCAGCAAGGAAGCGGGAGCCACCGGGGAGCTGTTTTTT	CASKEAGATGELFF
TRBV5-6	NA	TRBJ2-7	13	NA	TGTGCCAGCAGCTTGGGGGCGCACTACGAGCAGTACTTC	CASSLGAHYEQYF
TRBV5-1	NA	TRBJ2-3	16	NA	TGCGCCAGCAGATCAGGACTGACGGAGTGGGCAGATACGCAGTATTTT	CASRSGLTEWADTQYF
TRBV11-2	TRBD1	TRBJ1-2	16	few	TGTGCCAGCAGCACAGCCGGGACAGGGGGTAACTATGGCTACACCTTC	CASSTAGTGGNYGYTF
TRBV6-6	NA	TRBJ2-7	13	NA	TGTGCCAGCAGTCAGCCGACAGGAAACGAGCAGTACTTC	CASSQPTGNEQYF
TRBV12-3/TRBV12-4	NA	TRBJ1-1	12	NA	TGTGCCAGCAGTTTTCCATACACTGAAGCTTTCTTT	CASSFPYTEAFF
TRBV6-4	NA	TRBJ2-3	14	NA	TGTGCCAGCAGTGACTCGGCAGGGTCAGATACGCAGTATTTT	CASSDSAGSDTQYF
TRBV6-5	NA	TRBJ2-1	13	NA	TGTGCCAGCAGGGGGACTTCTTACAATGAGCAGTTCTTC	CASRGTSYNEQFF
TRBV6-1	TRBD2	TRBJ2-7	16	NA	TGTGCCAGCAGTGAAGCGCGGGAGGGGGCCCGTCGGGAGCAGTACTTC	CASSEAREGARREQYF
TRBV30	NA	TRBJ2-5	13	few	TGTGCCTGGAATCCGGGAGATCGAGAGACCCAGTACTTC	CAWNPGDRETQYF
TRBV6-5	TRBD1	TRBJ2-7	15	few	TGTGCCAGCAGGCCCGGGACAGGTTTTGCCTACGAGCAGTACTTC	CASRPGTGFAYEQYF
TRBV7-9	TRBD1	TRBJ1-2	13	NA	TGTGCCAGCAGCTCGGACAGGGAGGCTGGCTACACCTTC	CASSSDREAGYTF
TRBV5-5	NA	TRBJ2-2	15	NA	TGTGCCAGCAGCCCCTACAGGGTATCGACCGGGGAGCTGTTTTTT	CASSPYRVSTGELFF
TRBV30	NA	TRBJ2-2	13	NA	TGTGCCTGGATTCCAAGGGGAACCGGGGAGCTGTTTTTT	CAWIPRGTGELFF
TRBV9	NA	TRBJ1-6	15	NA	TGTGCCAGCAGCGTAGTGGCGGGCGGCAATTCACCCCTCCACTTT	CASSVVAGGNSPLHF
TRBV6-6	NA	TRBJ1-6	15	NA	TGTGCCAGCAGTTACTCGGGCAGTGGCAATTCACCCCTCCACTTT	CASSYSGSGNSPLHF